This T cell receptor beta chain is from a study of vaccination and CD4 T cells after COVID-19. As concerns this clonotype: What it binds is not known.

Noted treatment: roughly 10-day PBMC culture with coronavirus spike peptide pools or control peptides (ViraFEST assay). Investigators obtained the unexposed donor's CD4+ T cells before the COVID-19 pandemic (2011-2018). With the Oncomine TCR Beta short-read assay, DNA from cultured CD4+ T cells was sequenced. Cultured CD4+ T cells yielded the extracted genomic DNA. TCRdb used MiXCR to reprocess the PCR reads, holding one entry per CDR3 protein. The sample shows about 8,600 distinct CDR3 sequences, about 45% of them seen only once. Germline V lookup: CDR1 ENHRY, CDR2 SYGVKD. The CDR3 has 14 residues. V dropped 3 bases and J dropped 4 bases, with 11 bases sitting between them.

The clonotype comes from a human donor in good health. Sequencing used CD4+ T cells from blood, cultured in vitro. The V call is TRBV10-3, the J call TRBJ2-3, with D perhaps matching TRBD1 (5 bases). CDR3 sequence (DNA): TGTGCCATCAGTGATTCAGGGTTCGCAGATACGCAGTATTTT. This encodes CAISDSGFADTQYF.